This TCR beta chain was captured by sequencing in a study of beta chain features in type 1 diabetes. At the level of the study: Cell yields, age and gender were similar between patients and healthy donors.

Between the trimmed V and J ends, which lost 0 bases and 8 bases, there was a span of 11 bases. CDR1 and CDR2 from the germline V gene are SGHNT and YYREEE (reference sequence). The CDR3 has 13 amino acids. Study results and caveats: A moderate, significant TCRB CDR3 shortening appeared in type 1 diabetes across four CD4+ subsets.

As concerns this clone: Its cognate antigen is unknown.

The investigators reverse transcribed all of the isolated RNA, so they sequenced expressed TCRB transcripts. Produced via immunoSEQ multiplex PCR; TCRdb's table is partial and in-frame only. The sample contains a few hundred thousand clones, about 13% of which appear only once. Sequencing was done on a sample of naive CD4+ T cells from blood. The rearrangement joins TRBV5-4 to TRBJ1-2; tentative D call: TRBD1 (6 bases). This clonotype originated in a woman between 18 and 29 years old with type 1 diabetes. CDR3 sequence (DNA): TGTGCCAGCAGCTTGGGGACAGAAATCGGCTACACCTTC. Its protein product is CASSLGTEIGYTF.